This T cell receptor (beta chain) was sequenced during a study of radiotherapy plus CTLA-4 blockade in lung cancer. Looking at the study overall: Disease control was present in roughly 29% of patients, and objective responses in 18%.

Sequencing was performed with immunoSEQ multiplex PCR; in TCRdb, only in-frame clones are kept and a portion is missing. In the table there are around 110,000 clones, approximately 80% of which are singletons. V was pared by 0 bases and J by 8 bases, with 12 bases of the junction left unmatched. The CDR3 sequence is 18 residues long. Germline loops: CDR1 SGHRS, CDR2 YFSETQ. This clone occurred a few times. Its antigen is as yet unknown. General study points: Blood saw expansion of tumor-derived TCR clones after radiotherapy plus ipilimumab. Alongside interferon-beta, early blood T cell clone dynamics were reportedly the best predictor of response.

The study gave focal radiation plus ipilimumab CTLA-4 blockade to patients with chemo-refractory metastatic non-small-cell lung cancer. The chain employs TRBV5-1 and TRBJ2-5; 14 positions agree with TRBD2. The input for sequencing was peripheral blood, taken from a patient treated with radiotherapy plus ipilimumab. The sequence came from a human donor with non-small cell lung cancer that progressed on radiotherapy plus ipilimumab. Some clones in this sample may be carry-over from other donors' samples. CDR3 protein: CASSLEGTSGGAWVTQYF. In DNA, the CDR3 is TGCGCCAGCAGCTTGGAAGGGACTAGCGGGGGTGCCTGGGTTACCCAGTACTTC.